This TCR beta chain was observed in a study of blood T cell repertoires in COVID-19 (dated by TCRdb to the early 2020s). Notes on the research overall: Collaborator samples came from the United States, Italy and Spain and covered acute and convalescent phases of COVID-19. A de-identified subject ID, COVID-19 status, age in years and sex were almost always included in the sample metadata. The dataset comprised deeply sampled blood TCRbeta repertoires from subjects exposed to, actively infected with, or recovered from COVID-19. The repertoires were released in a freely available public database intended as a resource for research on the immune response to SARS-CoV-2. The prospective study material was composed of cDNA or gDNA derived from T cells, B-cell-depleted T cells, or PBMCs. HLA class I and class II types, where available, came from metadata supplied by the sample provider rather than from assay-based typing. The samples were drawn from the first 160 participants of the ongoing ImmuneRACE study and from more than 1,000 subjects provided by 6 global collaborators.

This clone has just one count. Its antigen has not been determined. One base away there is no much larger clone; base qualities are not given. TCRbeta CDR3 regions were amplified from genomic DNA using the immunoSEQ Assay, a bias-controlled multiplex PCR. The authors processed their data as follows. The number of nucleated cells in each sample was estimated by amplification of reference gene primers within the assay. To quantify the absolute abundance of each unique TCRbeta CDR3 rearrangement, sequence reads were collapsed and filtered. For each sample, productive Simpson clonality was calculated as the square root of Simpson's diversity index over productive rearrangements. This immuneACCESS table, as held by TCRdb, lists in-frame sequences with V and J called but not all clones. Of the missing ones, under half trace to an unresolved V gene in checked studies; the others have no known cause. V and J calls and clone size are given by that table; D and trimming were obtained from the DNA. The table for this sample lists some 670,000 clones; about nine tenths of them were counted only once. Roughly 0.26% of the sample is held by the ten biggest clonotypes.

The junction shows trimming of 3 bases on V and 4 bases on J, plus 12 bases between the germline ends. Measured from the cysteine to the phenylalanine, the CDR3 is 14 residues long. Only the CDR3 portion is preserved as DNA: 42 bases, with reading frame beginning at the first base. CDR1 and CDR2, looked up from the germline V gene, are SGHTA and FQGNSA. Whole blood was collected in K2EDTA tubes by collaborating institutions according to the institutions' own protocols. For TCRbeta analysis, collaborators shipped samples as frozen whole blood, isolated PBMCs, or DNA extracted from either of those sample types. General conclusions and limits of the study: Clinical and demographic metadata were provided uncurated, with the amount varying by source and participant.

The chain is assembled from TRBV7-2 and TRBJ1-1; 6 matching bases give a weak D call of TRBD1. Sequencing input: peripheral blood. The source of this sequence is a woman under 30 with acute or convalescent COVID-19. The DNA sequence reads TGTGCCAGCAGCTTTACAGGGTTGGGCACTGAAGCTTTCTTT. Its translation reads: CASSFTGLGTEAFF. The CDR3 plus the reference TRBV7-2 and TRBJ1-1 genes for the other parts give the full variable domain: GAGVSQSPSNKVTEKGKDVELRCDPISGHTALYWYRQSLGQGLEFLIYFQGNSAPDKSGLPSDRFSAERTGGSVSTLTIQRTQQEDSAVYLCASSFTGLGTEAFFGQGTRLTVV.